These T cell receptor beta chains were read from a single sample in a study of long-term antiretroviral therapy in people with HIV. The repertoire was sequenced with immunoSEQ multiplex PCR; TCRdb's copy has only in-frame clones and lacks some. The sample lists 9,500 or so clones, around 75% seen once, with 20% in the top ten. The sample here was unsorted PBMCs, taken 1.8 years before starting antiretroviral therapy. Receptor source: a man in his forties with HIV. CDR3s leave out the opening cysteine and the closing phenylalanine or tryptophan.

>TRBV11-3|TRBJ2-7
ASSSPGRGGKSYEQY
>TRBV13|TRBJ2-1
ATSRGARNEQF
>TRBV28|TRBJ1-1
ASNRGGGPRDTEAF
>TRBV19|TRBJ1-5
ASETGEKYQPQH
>TRBV18|TRBJ1-2
ASSPPTGIYGYT
>TRBV25-1|TRBJ2-2
ASSGRTRGRVGELF
>TRBV5-1|TRBJ2-3
ATRGVTGADTQY
>TRBV5-1|TRBJ2-3
ASTPGLAGGYTDTQY
>TRBV6-5|TRBJ2-7
ATRTGDYEQY
>TRBV6-5|TRBJ1-2
ASRSKGAQYGYT
>TRBV11-2|TRBJ2-2
ASSSTGLNTGELF
>TRBV27|TRBJ1-1
ASSLRPGQTNEAF
>TRBV10-1|TRBJ2-7
ASSRSQGYEQY
>TRBV19|TRBJ2-5
ASSSEGWETQY
>TRBV7-3|TRBJ2-7
ASSLWEQSEQY
>TRBV30|TRBJ1-2
AWSVLGTANYGYT
>TRBV5-4|TRBJ2-7
ASSSDGLTYEQY
>TRBV30|TRBJ2-7
AWDTGNEQY
>TRBV27|TRBJ2-2
ASSQDRSPNTGELF
>TRBV19|TRBJ1-5
ASSIGESNQPQH
>TRBV5-1|TRBJ2-7
ASSPGRLAGAYEQY
>TRBV7-3|TRBJ1-5
ASSPRQVGNQPQH
>TRBV10-2|TRBJ2-1
ASSGGTPSYNEQF
>TRBV7-9|TRBJ1-1
ASTAQGGTEAF
>TRBV18|TRBJ2-3
ASSLPGGSLTDTQY
>TRBV2|TRBJ1-1
ASDQDNGPNTEAF
>TRBV5-6|TRBJ1-4
ASSLYRDNTNEKLF
>TRBV11-1|TRBJ2-1
ASSPRVVLTTEQF
>TRBV5-1|TRBJ2-7
ASSPLPGGVVYEQY
>TRBV5-1|TRBJ2-1
ASSLGASSYNEQF
>TRBV7-9|TRBJ2-1
ASRGTEAPESSYNEQF
>TRBV5-5|TRBJ1-2
ASSLMGVSDGYT
>TRBV5-1|TRBJ1-2
ASSRDPNYGYT
>TRBV5-1|TRBJ2-1
ASSSTDNEQF
>TRBV7-2|TRBJ1-2
ASSLGRIYGYT
>TRBV6-1|TRBJ1-5
ASSEAANGPHQPQH
>TRBV30|TRBJ1-2
AWKVPGAYGYT
>TRBV11-1|TRBJ2-7
ASSLGGPYEQY
>TRBV9|TRBJ1-3
ASSVEGPSGNTIY
>TRBV29-1|TRBJ1-1
SVDRPLSTEAF
>TRBV27|TRBJ2-2
ASSFGLAGGKNTGELF
>TRBV6-6|TRBJ1-1
ATTADRGNTEAF
>TRBV11-1|TRBJ2-1
ASSSYRGRHNEQF
>TRBV27|TRBJ1-6
ASSLREDSPLH
>TRBV19|TRBJ1-1
ASSFLGQENTEAF
>TRBV7-9|TRBJ2-1
ASSSIDRGQGQF
>TRBV5-1|TRBJ1-6
ASSSGQVGSPLH
>TRBV27|TRBJ1-6
ASSPSAFAVSYNSPLH
>TRBV5-4|TRBJ1-2
ASRLGVPGTYGYT
>TRBV15|TRBJ1-1
ATSRDLSVYREVTDTEAF
>TRBV5-6|TRBJ1-4
ASEVTGEAKLF
>TRBV25-1|TRBJ1-2
ASSPPGPRLGYT
>TRBV2|TRBJ2-7
ASSGRASGVYEQY
>TRBV5-1|TRBJ1-4
ASSPALSSTNEKLF
>TRBV6-1|TRBJ1-1
ASTSRGGNTEAF